Listed below are T cell receptor beta chains from one sample, sequenced in a study of T cell changes during pregnancy in multiple sclerosis. Measured with immunoSEQ multiplex PCR; TCRdb has only the in-frame clones, and not every one. The table records approximately 63,000 clones, 93% of them present only once. Sequenced material: CD8+ T cells from peripheral blood mononuclear cells, taken in the third trimester of pregnancy. The receptors were sampled from a female donor with multiple sclerosis, enrolled in a pregnancy study. The CDR3 runs from the conserved cysteine through the conserved F or W. Each record gives: V gene, J gene, CDR3 length, CDR3 protein.

TRBV6-5	TRBJ2-6	12	CATRSGANVLTF
TRBV5-4	TRBJ2-5	18	CASSSDPGQGFFGETQYF
TRBV27	TRBJ2-7	16	CASAVGAGGGSYEQYF
TRBV2	TRBJ2-1	19	CASSRPGTGIAETYNEQFF
TRBV6-5	TRBJ2-7	13	CASSALAGYEQYF
TRBV9	TRBJ2-7	15	CASSVESGRAYEQYF
TRBV2	TRBJ2-1	15	CASSAGLAAYNEQFF
TRBV2	TRBJ2-7	12	CADLDRAGEQYF
TRBV10-3	TRBJ2-3	15	CAISESGGGSDTQYF
TRBV7-6	TRBJ2-2	14	CASSPGTNTGELFF
TRBV19	TRBJ2-1	17	CASSIGGLAASWNEQFF
TRBV19	TRBJ1-5	15	CASSIPDRGSQPQHF
TRBV7-2	TRBJ2-5	15	CASSARQGRRETQYF
TRBV7-9	TRBJ2-2	17	CASSGVGGRAGTGELFF
TRBV7-2	TRBJ2-7	13	CASSLYPGLEQYF
TRBV5-4	TRBJ2-7	13	CASSLVNSYEQYF
TRBV4-1	TRBJ2-7	15	CASSEGIAGGYEQYF
TRBV5-6	TRBJ2-7	15	CASSRPQGGAYEQYF
TRBV7-6	TRBJ2-7	14	CASSLVKGAHEQYF
TRBV2	TRBJ1-1	14	CASSEHRGHTEAFF
TRBV19	TRBJ2-3	14	CASSIGASTDTQYF
TRBV27	TRBJ1-1	14	CASSLKGIGTEAFF
TRBV7-3	TRBJ2-1	15	CASSRDRGGRNEQFF
TRBV7-9	TRBJ2-5	16	CASSPRDYRAAETQYF
TRBV27	TRBJ2-1	13	CASSLSGSNEQFF
TRBV11-2	TRBJ2-1	16	CASSFPTSPRGNEQFF
TRBV7-3	TRBJ2-1	16	CASSPGGAGSYNEQFF
TRBV4-1	TRBJ2-7	13	CASSQALYYEQYF
TRBV13	TRBJ2-3	16	CASSSGLAGPTDTQYF
TRBV4-2	TRBJ2-1	16	CASSPLTSGLYNEQFF